This T cell receptor beta chain is drawn from a study of blood T cell repertoires in COVID-19. The CDR3 length is 12 residues. Trimming removed 7 bases at V and 5 bases at J, with 11 bases between. The germline V gene has CDR1 SNHLY and CDR2 FYNNEI. Clones were sequenced by immunoSEQ multiplex PCR, and TCRdb holds only the in-frame ones, with some missing. The sample has 200,000 to 300,000 clones, 85% to 95% seen once. The Seattle patients, enrolled during active infection, were followed longitudinally. The receptor's source is a man aged 25 to 40 with COVID-19, enrolled during active disease. V gene TRBV2 combines with J gene TRBJ2-5; maybe TRBD2 (5 bases). Sample: peripheral blood. The CDR3 DNA reads TGTGCCAGCATGGACTTCAGGGAGACCCAGTACTTC. Its translation is CASMDFRETQYF.